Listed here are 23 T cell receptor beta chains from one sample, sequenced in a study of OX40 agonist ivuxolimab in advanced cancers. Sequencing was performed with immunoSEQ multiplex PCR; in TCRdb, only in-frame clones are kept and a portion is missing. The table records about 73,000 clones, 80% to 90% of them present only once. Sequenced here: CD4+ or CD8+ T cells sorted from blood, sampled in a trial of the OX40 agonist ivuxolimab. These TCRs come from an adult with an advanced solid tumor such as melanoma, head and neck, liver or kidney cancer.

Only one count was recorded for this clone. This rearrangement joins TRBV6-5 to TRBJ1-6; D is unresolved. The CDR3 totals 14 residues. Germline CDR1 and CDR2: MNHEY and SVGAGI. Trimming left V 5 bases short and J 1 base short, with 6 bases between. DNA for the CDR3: TGTGCCAGCAGTAAGCAATCCTATAATTCACCCCTCCACTTT. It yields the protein CASSKQSYNSPLHF.

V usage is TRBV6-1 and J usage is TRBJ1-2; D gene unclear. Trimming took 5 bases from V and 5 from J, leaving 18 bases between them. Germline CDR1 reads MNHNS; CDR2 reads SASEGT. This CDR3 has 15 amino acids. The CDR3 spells CASSPTTGSAYGYTF. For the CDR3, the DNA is TGTGCCAGCAGTCCTACAACGGGATCGGCGTATGGCTACACCTTC.

The CDR3 sequence: CASSSGQGAIYGYTF. CDR3 DNA: TGCGCCAGCAGCTCGGGACAGGGGGCCATCTATGGCTACACCTTC. The chain has TRBV5-1 and TRBJ1-2; 12 bases line up with TRBD1. Germline V gene data show CDR1 as SGHRS and CDR2 as YFSETQ. J gave up 4 bases and V 3 bases, and 4 bases lay outside the gene matches. The CDR3 consists of 15 residues.

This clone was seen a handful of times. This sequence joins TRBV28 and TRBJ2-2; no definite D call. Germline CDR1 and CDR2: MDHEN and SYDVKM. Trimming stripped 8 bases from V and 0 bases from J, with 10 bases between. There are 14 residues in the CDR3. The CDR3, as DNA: TGTGCCAGCCGAAATCACGCGAACACCGGGGAGCTGTTTTTT. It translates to CASRNHANTGELFF.

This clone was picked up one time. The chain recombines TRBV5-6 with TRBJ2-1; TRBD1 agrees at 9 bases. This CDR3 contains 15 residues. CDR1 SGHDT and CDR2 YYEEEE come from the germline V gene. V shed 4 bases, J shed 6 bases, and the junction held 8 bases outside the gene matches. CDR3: CASSPRTGAGNEQFF. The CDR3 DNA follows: TGTGCCAGCAGCCCAAGGACAGGGGCGGGCAATGAGCAGTTCTTC.

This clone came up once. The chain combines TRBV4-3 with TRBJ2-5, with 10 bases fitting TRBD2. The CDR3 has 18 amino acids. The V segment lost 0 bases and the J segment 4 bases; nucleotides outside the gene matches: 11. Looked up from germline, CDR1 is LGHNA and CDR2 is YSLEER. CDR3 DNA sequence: TGCGCCAGCAGCCAAGATACGGTAGCGGGGGGCTCAATAGAGACCCAGTACTTC. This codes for CASSQDTVAGGSIETQYF.

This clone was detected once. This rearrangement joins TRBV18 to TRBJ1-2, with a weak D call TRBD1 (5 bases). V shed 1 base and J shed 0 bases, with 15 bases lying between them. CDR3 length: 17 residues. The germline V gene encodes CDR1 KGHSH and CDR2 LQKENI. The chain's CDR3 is CASSPLPGVGANYGYTF. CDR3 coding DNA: TGTGCCAGCTCACCACTCCCGGGGGTGGGAGCTAACTATGGCTACACCTTC.

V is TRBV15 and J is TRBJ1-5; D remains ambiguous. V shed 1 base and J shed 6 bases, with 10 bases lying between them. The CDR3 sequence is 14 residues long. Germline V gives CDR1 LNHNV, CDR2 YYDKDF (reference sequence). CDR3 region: CATSRVGLGQPQHF. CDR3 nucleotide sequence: TGTGCCACCAGCAGAGTCGGGCTTGGTCAGCCCCAGCATTTT.

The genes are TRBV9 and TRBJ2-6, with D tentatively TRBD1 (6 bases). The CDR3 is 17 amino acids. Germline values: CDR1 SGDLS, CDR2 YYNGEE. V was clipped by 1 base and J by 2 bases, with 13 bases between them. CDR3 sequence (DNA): TGTGCCAGCAGCGTATTGGGACAACTGACTGGGGCCAACGTCCTGACTTTC. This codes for CASSVLGQLTGANVLTF.

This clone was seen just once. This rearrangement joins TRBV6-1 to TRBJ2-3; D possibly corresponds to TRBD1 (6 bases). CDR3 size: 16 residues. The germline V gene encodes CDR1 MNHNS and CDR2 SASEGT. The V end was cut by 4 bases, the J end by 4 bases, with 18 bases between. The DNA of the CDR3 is TGTGCCAGCAGTGGTGGGGGCAGGGCCTCCCCAGATACGCAGTATTTT. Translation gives CASSGGGRASPDTQYF.

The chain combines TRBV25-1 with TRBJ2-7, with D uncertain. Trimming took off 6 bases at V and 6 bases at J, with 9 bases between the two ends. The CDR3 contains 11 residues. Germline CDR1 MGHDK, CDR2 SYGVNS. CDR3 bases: TGTGCCAGCAGCGATCCTTCCGAGCAGTACTTC. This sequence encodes CASSDPSEQYF.

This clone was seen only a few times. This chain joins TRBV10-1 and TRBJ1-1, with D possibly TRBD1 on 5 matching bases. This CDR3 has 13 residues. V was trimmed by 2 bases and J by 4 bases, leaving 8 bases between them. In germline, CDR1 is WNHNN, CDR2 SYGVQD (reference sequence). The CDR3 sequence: CASSEMGGTEAFF. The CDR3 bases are TGCGCCAGCAGTGAGATGGGGGGCACTGAAGCTTTCTTT.

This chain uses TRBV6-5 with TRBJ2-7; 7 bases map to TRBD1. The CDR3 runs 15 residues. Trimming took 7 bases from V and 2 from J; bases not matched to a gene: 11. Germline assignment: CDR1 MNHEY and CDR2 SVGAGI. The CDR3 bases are TGTGCCAGCACCACGGGGACAGCCCACACCTACGAGCAGTACTTC. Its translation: CASTTGTAHTYEQYF.

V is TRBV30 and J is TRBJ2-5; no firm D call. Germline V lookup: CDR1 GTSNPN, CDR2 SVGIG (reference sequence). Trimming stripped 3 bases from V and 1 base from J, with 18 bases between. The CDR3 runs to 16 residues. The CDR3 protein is CAWSPRPMRRQETQYF. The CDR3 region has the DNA TGTGCCTGGAGCCCCCGACCCATGCGGCGCCAAGAGACCCAGTACTTC.

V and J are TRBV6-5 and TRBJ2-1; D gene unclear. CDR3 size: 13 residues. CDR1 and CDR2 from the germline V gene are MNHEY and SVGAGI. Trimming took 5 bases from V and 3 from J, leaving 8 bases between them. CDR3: CASSTRIYNEQFF. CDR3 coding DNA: TGTGCCAGCAGTACCCGAATCTACAATGAGCAGTTCTTC.

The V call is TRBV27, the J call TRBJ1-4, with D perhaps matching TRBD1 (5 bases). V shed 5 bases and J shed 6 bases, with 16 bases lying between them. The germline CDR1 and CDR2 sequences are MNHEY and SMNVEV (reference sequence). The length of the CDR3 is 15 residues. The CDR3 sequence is CASSPHDPGDEKLFF. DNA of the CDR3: TGTGCCAGCAGTCCCCATGACCCGGGGGATGAAAAACTGTTTTTT.

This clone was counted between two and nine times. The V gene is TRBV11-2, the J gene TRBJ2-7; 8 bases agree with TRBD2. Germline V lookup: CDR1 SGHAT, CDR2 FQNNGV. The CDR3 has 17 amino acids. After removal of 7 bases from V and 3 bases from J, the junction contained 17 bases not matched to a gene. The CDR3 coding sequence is TGTGCCAGCACCAAAACCGGGGGGGCGGTTACCCTCTACGAGCAGTACTTC. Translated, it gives CASTKTGGAVTLYEQYF.

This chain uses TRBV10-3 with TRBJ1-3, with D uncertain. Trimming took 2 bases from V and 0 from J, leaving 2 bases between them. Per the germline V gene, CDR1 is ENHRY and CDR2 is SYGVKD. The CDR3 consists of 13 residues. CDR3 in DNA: TGTGCCATCAGTGAGAGCTCTGGAAACACCATATATTTT. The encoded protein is CAISESSGNTIYF.

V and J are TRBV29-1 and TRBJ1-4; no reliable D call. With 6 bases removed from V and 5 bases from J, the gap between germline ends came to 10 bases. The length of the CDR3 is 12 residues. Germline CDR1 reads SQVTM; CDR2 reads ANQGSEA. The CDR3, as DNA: TGCAGCGTCTCTCGGGAAAATGAAAAACTGTTTTTT. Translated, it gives CSVSRENEKLFF.

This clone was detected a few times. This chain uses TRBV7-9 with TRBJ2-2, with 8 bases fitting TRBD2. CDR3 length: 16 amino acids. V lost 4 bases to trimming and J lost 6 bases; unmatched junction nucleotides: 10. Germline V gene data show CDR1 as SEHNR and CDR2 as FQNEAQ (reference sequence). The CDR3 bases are TGTGCCAGCAGCTACGTACCGGGACTAGTGCCCGGGGAGCTGTTTTTT. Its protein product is CASSYVPGLVPGELFF.

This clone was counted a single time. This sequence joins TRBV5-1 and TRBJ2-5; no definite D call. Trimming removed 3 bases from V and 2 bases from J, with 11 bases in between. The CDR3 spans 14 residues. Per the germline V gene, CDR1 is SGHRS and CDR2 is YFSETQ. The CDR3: CASSSLDWQETQYF. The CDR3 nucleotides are TGCGCCAGCAGCTCGCTCGACTGGCAAGAGACCCAGTACTTC.

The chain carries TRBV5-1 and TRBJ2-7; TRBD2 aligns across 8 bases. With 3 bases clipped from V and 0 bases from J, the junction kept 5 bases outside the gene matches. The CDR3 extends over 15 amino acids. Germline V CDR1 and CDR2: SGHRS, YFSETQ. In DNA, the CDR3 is TGCGCCAGCAGCTCCACTAGCGGAGGCTCCTACGAGCAGTACTTC. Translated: CASSSTSGGSYEQYF.

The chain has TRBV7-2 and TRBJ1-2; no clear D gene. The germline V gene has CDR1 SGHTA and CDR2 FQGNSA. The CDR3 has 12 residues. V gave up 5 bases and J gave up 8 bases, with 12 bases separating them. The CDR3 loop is CASSLLQDGYTF. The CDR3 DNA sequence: TGTGCCAGCAGCCTACTTCAGGACGGCTACACCTTC.